This TCR beta chain was sequenced for a study of metastatic and nonmetastatic thyroid tumors (TCRdb year 2020). In the study overall: Repertoires from peripheral blood and from tumor or nodule tissue samples of malignant and benign thyroid patients were compared. The paper's findings and limits, for the study overall: In both blood and tumor samples, malignant tumors were reported to have significantly higher TCR beta diversity than benign nodules.

As concerns this clone: Its antigen target is currently unknown. Base qualities are not recorded, but no much larger clone differs from it by a single base.

No patient had received any treatment before thyroid surgery. Using T-cell receptor beta sequencing, the study looked back at clinical samples from patients collected from about 2012 to 2018. The library was built by means of PCR. Sequencing used an Illumina HiSeq 4000. High-throughput sequencing was used to profile the CDR3 region of the TCR beta-chain in every patient. The paper's processing steps were these. The researchers built a classifier to tell apart papillary thyroid cancer patients with distant metastasis, based on CDR3 differences among clinicopathological groups. Repertoire diversity was assessed with the Shannon index, and tumor-blood repertoire similarity with the Morisita-Horn index. The public reads were reprocessed in TCRdb via fastp at Q25 and MiXCR, keeping in-frame beta chains. V and J calls and clone size were set by TCRdb, not the authors. The sample table shows over 10,000 clones, and 26% are seen once. The ten largest clones add up to around a sixth of the sample.

CDR1 and CDR2 are read off the germline V gene as KGHDR and SFDVKD. Inclusive of the bounding cysteine and phenylalanine, the CDR3 is 19 residues long. The sequence is cut down to CDR3 DNA, 57 bases in frame from base 1. Trimming costs V 7 bases and J 2 bases, and their ends lie 23 bases apart. This clonotype was sampled from a female donor with papillary thyroid cancer or a benign thyroid nodule (not recorded which). Some clones in this sample may be carry-over from other donors' samples. Rearrangement joined TRBV24-1 to TRBJ2-6; TRBD2 could be the D gene, as 6 bases match. Sequencing input: tumor tissue. The CDR3 is CATSPRRAGGLAGANVLTF. The DNA is TGTGCCACCAGCCCCAGGAGGGCAGGTGGGCTCGCTGGGGCCAACGTCCTGACTTTC.